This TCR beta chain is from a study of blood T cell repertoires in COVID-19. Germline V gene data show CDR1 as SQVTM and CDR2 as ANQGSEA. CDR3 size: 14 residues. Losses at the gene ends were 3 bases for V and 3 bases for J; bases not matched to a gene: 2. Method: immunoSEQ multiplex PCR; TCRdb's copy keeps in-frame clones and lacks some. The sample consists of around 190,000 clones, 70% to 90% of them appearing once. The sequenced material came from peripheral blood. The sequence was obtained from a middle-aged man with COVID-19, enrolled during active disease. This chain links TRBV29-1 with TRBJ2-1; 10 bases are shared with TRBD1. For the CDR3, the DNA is TGCAGCGTTGAGAGGGACAGGGGCTACAATGAGCAGTTCTTC. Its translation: CSVERDRGYNEQFF.